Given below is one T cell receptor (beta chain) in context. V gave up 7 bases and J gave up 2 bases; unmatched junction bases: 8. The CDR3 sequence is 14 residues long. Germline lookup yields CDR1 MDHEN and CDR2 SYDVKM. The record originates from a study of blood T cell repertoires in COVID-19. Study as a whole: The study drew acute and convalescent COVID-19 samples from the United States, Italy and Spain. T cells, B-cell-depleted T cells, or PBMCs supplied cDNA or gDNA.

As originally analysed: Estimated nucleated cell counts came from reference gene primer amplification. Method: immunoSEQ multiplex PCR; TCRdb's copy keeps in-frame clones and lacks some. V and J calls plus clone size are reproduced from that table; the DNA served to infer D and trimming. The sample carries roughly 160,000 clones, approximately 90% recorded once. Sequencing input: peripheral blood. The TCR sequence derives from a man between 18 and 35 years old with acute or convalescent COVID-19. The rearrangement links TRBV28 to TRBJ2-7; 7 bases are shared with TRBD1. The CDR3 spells CASTRQGTPYEQYV. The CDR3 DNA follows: TGTGCCAGCACCCGACAGGGTACCCCCTACGAGCAGTACGTC.